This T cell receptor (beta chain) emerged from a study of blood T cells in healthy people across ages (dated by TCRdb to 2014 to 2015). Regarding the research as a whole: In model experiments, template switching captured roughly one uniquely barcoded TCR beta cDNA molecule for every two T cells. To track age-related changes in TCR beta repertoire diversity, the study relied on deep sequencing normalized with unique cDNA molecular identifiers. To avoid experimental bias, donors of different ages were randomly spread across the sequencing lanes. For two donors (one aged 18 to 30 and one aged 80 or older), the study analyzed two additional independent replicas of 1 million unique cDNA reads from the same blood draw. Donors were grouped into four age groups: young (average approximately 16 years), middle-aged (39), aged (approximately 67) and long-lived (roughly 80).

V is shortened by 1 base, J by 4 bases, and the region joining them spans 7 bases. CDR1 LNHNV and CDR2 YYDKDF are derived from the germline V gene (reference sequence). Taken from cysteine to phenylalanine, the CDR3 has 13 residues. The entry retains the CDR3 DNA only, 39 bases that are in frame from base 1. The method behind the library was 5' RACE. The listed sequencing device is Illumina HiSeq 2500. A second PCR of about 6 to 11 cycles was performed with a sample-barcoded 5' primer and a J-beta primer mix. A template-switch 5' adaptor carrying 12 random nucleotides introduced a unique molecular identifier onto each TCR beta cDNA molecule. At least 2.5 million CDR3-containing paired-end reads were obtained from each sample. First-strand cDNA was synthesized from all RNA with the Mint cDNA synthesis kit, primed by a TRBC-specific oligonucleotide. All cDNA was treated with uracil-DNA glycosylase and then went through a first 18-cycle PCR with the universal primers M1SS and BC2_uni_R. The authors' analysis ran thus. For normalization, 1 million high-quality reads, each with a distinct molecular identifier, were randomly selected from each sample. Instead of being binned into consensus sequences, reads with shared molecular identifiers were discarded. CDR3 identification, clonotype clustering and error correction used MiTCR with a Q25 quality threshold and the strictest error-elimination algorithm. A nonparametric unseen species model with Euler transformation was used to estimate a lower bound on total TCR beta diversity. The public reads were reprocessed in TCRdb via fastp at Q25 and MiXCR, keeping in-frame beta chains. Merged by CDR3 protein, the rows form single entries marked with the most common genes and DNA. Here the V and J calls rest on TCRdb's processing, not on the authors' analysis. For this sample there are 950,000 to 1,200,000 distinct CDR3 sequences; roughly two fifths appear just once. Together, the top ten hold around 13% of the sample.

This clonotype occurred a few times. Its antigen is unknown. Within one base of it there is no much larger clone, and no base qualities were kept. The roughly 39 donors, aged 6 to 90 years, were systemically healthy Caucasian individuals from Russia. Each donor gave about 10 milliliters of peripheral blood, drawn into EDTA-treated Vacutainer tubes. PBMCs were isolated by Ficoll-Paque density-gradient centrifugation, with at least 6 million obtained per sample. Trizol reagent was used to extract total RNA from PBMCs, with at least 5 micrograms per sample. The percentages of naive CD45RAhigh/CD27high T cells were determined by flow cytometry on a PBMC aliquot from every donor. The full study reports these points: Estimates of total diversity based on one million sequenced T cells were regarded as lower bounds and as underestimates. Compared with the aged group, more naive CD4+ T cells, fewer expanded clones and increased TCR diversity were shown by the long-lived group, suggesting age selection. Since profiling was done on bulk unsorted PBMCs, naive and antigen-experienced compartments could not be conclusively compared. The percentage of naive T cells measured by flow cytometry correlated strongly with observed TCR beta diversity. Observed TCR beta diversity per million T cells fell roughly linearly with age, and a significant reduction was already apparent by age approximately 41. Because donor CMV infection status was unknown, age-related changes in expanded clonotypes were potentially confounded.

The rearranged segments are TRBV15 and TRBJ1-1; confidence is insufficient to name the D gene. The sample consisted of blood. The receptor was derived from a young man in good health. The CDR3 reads CATSRGKGTEAFF. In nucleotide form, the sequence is TGTGCCACCAGCAGAGGCAAGGGCACTGAAGCTTTCTTT.